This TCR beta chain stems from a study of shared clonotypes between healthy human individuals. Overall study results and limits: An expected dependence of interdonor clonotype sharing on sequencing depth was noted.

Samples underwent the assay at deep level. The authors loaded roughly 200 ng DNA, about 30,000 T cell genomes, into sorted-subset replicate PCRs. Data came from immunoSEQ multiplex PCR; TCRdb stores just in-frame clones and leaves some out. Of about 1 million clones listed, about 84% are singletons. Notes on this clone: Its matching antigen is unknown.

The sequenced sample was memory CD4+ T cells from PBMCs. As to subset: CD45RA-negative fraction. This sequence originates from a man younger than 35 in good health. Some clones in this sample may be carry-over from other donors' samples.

The CDR3 DNA follows: TGTGCCAGCAGTTCCCCCGCGGGTTCCGTGGGAGGGGGAAGCACAGATACGCAGTATTTT. The encoded protein is CASSSPAGSVGGGSTDTQYF. The V and J genes are TRBV28 and TRBJ2-3; perhaps TRBD2 as D (7 bases). Germline loops: CDR1 MDHEN, CDR2 SYDVKM. Between the trimmed V and J ends, which lost 4 bases and 0 bases, there was a span of 26 bases. The CDR3 is 20 residues long.